This T cell receptor beta chain was sequenced for a study of T cells in Graves' hyperthyroidism and ophthalmopathy (dated by TCRdb to about 2019). Regarding the complete study: Peripheral blood was collected at initial diagnosis, before any treatment. To identify distinguishing TCR V-J signatures, a discovery cohort of 90 to 100 patients was used, comprising 43 with Graves' ophthalmopathy and around 57 with stable Graves' hyperthyroidism. Prospective prediction of ophthalmopathy was tested in an independent validation cohort consisting of 18 hyperthyroidism patients and some 15 patients who later progressed to ophthalmopathy. For training and testing, the 110 or so patients in the discovery cohort were randomly divided in a 7:3 ratio. The study also compared thyroid tissue and blood T-cell repertoires from over 5 Graves' hyperthyroidism patients. After sampling, hyperthyroidism patients received methimazole starting at 30 mg daily, and ophthalmopathy patients received high-dose intravenous methylprednisolone. The paper describes TCR Vbeta CDR3 sequencing of some 130 peripheral blood samples, made up of about 40 ophthalmopathy patients, some 76 hyperthyroidism patients and roughly 17 progressor patients.

This clonotype has only a few counts. The specificity of this receptor is unknown. It has no much larger one-base neighbor in the sample; base qualities were not kept. Ophthalmopathy patients had moderately to severely active disease, with a Clinical Activity Score of 3 or more, a NOSPECS grade of 4 or more, and a disease duration of less than 3 months. Patients with uncontrolled infections, other autoimmune diseases, pregnancy or lactation were excluded. Clinical symptoms, serum thyroxine and TRAb, thyroid ultrasound, and orbital computed tomography formed the basis for the diagnoses. PBMCs were isolated from 10 ml of fresh peripheral blood by Ficoll-Paque density gradient centrifugation. Total RNA was extracted with Trizol reagent, and quality was checked on an Agilent 2100 Bioanalyzer. V is shortened by 4 bases, J by 7 bases, and the region joining them spans 10 bases. Based on the germline V gene, the CDR1 and CDR2 sequences are SGHDN and FVKESK. The CDR3, from cysteine to phenylalanine, totals 12 residues. Only the CDR3 DNA stays, 36 bases, in frame from base 1.

General findings and caveats noted by the study authors: In validation, progression to ophthalmopathy was predicted by the model with around 70% sensitivity and around 76% specificity, a median of approximately 6.5 months before onset. Most expanded thyroid clonotypes (frequency above 0.001) were also detected in blood, a finding suggesting that blood repertoires may reflect thyroid immune responses. A 13 V-J signature model separated ophthalmopathy from stable hyperthyroidism, with about 90% sensitivity and roughly 81% specificity in cross-validation and 80%/75% in testing. No statistical method was used to fix the sample size in advance, and group allocation was not hidden from the investigators.

The TCR beta CDR3 regions were amplified from the RNA transcripts. The TCR CDR3 was subjected to a first round of RT-PCR using the HTBI primer set and the Qiagen OneStep RT-PCR kit. Libraries were constructed in a second round of multiplex PCR, after which size selection and purification were carried out. Sequencing of the libraries was done on an Illumina HiSeq2000 using paired-end 100 bp reads. The study's processing was this. Raw data were processed with SOAPnuke, discarding reads with adapters, uncalled bases, mean Phred below 15, or no exact constant-primer or identifier match. COPE v1.2.5 was used to merge high-quality paired reads, and clonotypes were defined as unique nucleotide sequences. MiTCR v1.1 was used to align clonotypes to the IMGT TRBV, TRBD and TRBJ reference segments. Only V-J combinations with frequency above 0.0001, covering approximately 99% of repertoires, were analysed. The TCS score was defined as the ratio of F50 (clonal expansion) to E x V (chaos), calculated using BLOSUM62-based TCRdist between CDR3 peptides within each V-J. Welch's t-statistics and random forest reduced around 510 V-J features to 13, which were used in a naive Bayes classifier (R e1071). TCRdb handled the public reads itself, with Q25 trimming in fastp and clone calling in MiXCR, and kept productive beta chains. Entries that share a CDR3 protein sequence are merged under the most common genes and DNA. TCRdb's processing, not the study's, gives the V and J calls here. This sample lists hundreds of thousands of distinct CDR3 sequences; about 14% were detected once. The top ten clones comprise around an eighth of the sample.

Sample: blood. Recombination joined TRBV14 with TRBJ2-5; there is no confident call for the D gene. The sequence was collected from a woman aged 45 to 65 with Graves' ophthalmopathy. The DNA sequence is given as TGTGCCAGCAGCCCCCTGTCCGGGACCCAGTACTTC. This gives the protein CASSPLSGTQYF.